These 20 T cell receptor beta chains were sequenced from one sample in a study of T cell responses to AZD1222 COVID-19 vaccine. Method: immunoSEQ multiplex PCR; TCRdb's copy keeps in-frame clones and lacks some. This table has about 270,000 clones, about 94% appearing once. The material was peripheral blood, obtained 28 days after the second AZD1222 dose. These receptors were taken from an adult who received the AZD1222 COVID-19 vaccine.

This chain links TRBV9 with TRBJ2-7; the D gene could be TRBD1 or TRBD2 (6 bases each). Germline lookup yields CDR1 SGDLS and CDR2 YYNGEE. The V and J ends lost 0 bases and 5 bases respectively, with 9 bases between them. The CDR3 extends over 13 amino acids. This CDR3 is CASSVGGANEQYF. CDR3 sequence (DNA): TGTGCCAGCAGCGTAGGGGGGGCCAACGAGCAGTACTTC. The full variable domain, rest sourced from reference TRBV9 and TRBJ2-7, is DSGVTQTPKHLITATGQRVTLRCSPRSGDLSVYWYQQSLDQGLQFLIQYYNGEERAKGNILERFSAQQFPDLHSELNLSSLELGDSALYFCASSVGGANEQYFGPGTRLTVT.

This clone was seen a single time. For the CDR3, the DNA is TGTGCCAGCAGGGACAGCCTAGACTATGGCTACACCTTC. This sequence encodes CASRDSLDYGYTF. The V gene is TRBV27, the J gene TRBJ1-2, with a tentative D call TRBD1 (6 bases). The CDR3 loop spans 13 amino acids. Germline loops: CDR1 MNHEY, CDR2 SMNVEV (reference sequence). Trimming took off 6 bases at V and 3 bases at J, with 11 bases between the two ends.

The J gene is TRBJ2-3, the V gene TRBV6-4; TRBD1 agrees at 9 bases. The CDR3 extends over 14 amino acids. V lost 6 bases to trimming and J lost 8 bases; unmatched junction nucleotides: 9. Per the germline V gene, CDR1 is MRHNA and CDR2 is SNTAGT. CDR3 loop: CASSQQGAESTQYF. CDR3 sequence (DNA): TGTGCCAGCAGCCAACAGGGGGCGGAGAGTACGCAGTATTTT.

The V call is TRBV5-1, the J call TRBJ2-7; 9 bases agree with TRBD1. V shed 4 bases, J shed 3 bases, and the junction held 11 bases outside the gene matches. Germline V gene lookup returns CDR1 SGHRS and CDR2 YFSETQ. This CDR3 region has 16 residues. CDR3 loop: CASSPAPTGGLYEQYF. The DNA for the CDR3 is TGCGCCAGCAGCCCAGCCCCTACAGGGGGCCTCTACGAGCAGTACTTC.

The V and J genes are TRBV5-6 and TRBJ2-1; 7 nucleotides agree with TRBD1. Germline CDR1 SGHDT, CDR2 YYEEEE. CDR3 length equals 15 residues. Losses at the gene ends were 4 bases for V and 0 bases for J; bases not matched to a gene: 4. CDR3 DNA: TGTGCCAGCAGCCAGGGACAGAGCTCCTACAATGAGCAGTTCTTC. It yields the protein CASSQGQSSYNEQFF.

The chain joins TRBV6-5 to TRBJ1-1, with D maybe TRBD1 (6 bases). Germline CDR1 MNHEY, CDR2 SVGAGI. Trimming removed 6 bases from V and 1 base from J, with 12 bases in between. CDR3 length: 14 amino acids. DNA for the CDR3: TGTGCCAGCAGGGAGACAGGCACGAACACTGAAGCTTTCTTT. It yields the protein CASRETGTNTEAFF.

The CDR3 nucleotides are TGTGCCTGGACGACTAGCGAGACACGCATGTTCTTC. This codes for CAWTTSETRMFF. The chain combines TRBV30 with TRBJ2-1; TRBD2 aligns across 8 bases. The CDR3 covers 12 residues. With V trimmed by 4 bases and J by 15 bases, 11 bases remained unmatched. Germline loops: CDR1 GTSNPN, CDR2 SVGIG (reference sequence). Full variable domain (missing parts from reference TRBV30 and TRBJ2-1): SQTIHQWPATLVQPVGSPLSLECTVEGTSNPNLYWYRQAAGRGLQLLFYSVGIGQISSEVPQNLSASRPQDRQFILSSKKLLLSDSGFYLCAWTTSETRMFFGPGTRLTVL.

The chain couples TRBV28 to TRBJ1-4; D is unresolved. Trimming stripped 4 bases from V and 0 bases from J, with 9 bases between. The germline V gene has CDR1 MDHEN and CDR2 SYDVKM. The CDR3 contains 15 residues. The CDR3 loop reads CASSSHGATNEKLFF. The CDR3 bases are TGTGCCAGCAGTTCCCACGGGGCAACTAATGAAAAACTGTTTTTT.

J is TRBJ2-7 and V is TRBV28; D assignment may be TRBD1 or TRBD2 (6 bases each). The CDR3 contains 14 residues. Trimming took off 5 bases at V and 3 bases at J, with 14 bases between the two ends. Germline V gene sequence: CDR1 MDHEN, CDR2 SYDVKM. The CDR3 here is CASSLGGYLYEQYF. CDR3 sequence (DNA): TGTGCCAGCAGTCTGGGGGGCTACCTCTACGAGCAGTACTTC.

This clone has a handful of counts. The chain carries TRBV24-1 and TRBJ2-1; TRBD1 matches at 10 bases. V was clipped by 4 bases and J by 10 bases; unmatched bases: 3. The CDR3 sequence is 13 residues long. Per germline, CDR1 KGHDR and CDR2 SFDVKD. DNA of the CDR3: TGTGCCACCAGTGAACTGGGACAGGGGGAGCAGTTCTTC. It encodes CATSELGQGEQFF.

In its sample, this clone was seen a few times. The gene calls are TRBV29-1 and TRBJ1-5, with 8 positions matching TRBD1. The length of the CDR3 is 13 residues. Germline lookup yields CDR1 SQVTM and CDR2 ANQGSEA. V lost 6 bases to trimming and J lost 5 bases; unmatched junction nucleotides: 6. The CDR3 DNA sequence: TGCAGCGTCGGACAGGGCATAGATCAGCCCCAGCATTTT. The encoded protein is CSVGQGIDQPQHF.

The chain combines TRBV19 with TRBJ1-6, with D uncertain. The germline gives CDR1 LNHDA, CDR2 SQIVND (reference sequence). V was shortened by 6 bases and J by 4 bases, with 10 bases between the two germline ends. This CDR3 contains 14 residues. DNA for the CDR3: TGTGCCAGTAGGAGTGAGGCGTATAATTCACCCCTCCACTTT. It codes for CASRSEAYNSPLHF.

This clone was recorded only once. The chain employs TRBV9 and TRBJ1-2; D gene unclear. V lost 3 bases and J 1 base, leaving 16 bases between the germline ends. The CDR3 has 16 residues. CDR1 and CDR2 (germline): SGDLS, YYNGEE. CDR3 protein: CASSDPGRGINYGYTF. CDR3 bases: TGTGCCAGCAGCGACCCCGGGCGGGGAATTAACTATGGCTACACCTTC.

The CDR3 spells CASSSHPANTEAFF. The CDR3 region has the DNA TGTGCCAGCTCATCTCACCCGGCGAACACTGAAGCTTTCTTT. The V gene is TRBV18, the J gene TRBJ1-1; the D is unclear. Trimming took 5 bases from V and 1 from J, leaving 11 bases between them. CDR3 length equals 14 residues. In germline, CDR1 is KGHSH, CDR2 LQKENI.

The chain employs TRBV19 and TRBJ2-3; a possible D gene is TRBD2 (7 bases). Germline values: CDR1 LNHDA, CDR2 SQIVND (reference sequence). The CDR3 contains 16 residues. V was clipped by 5 bases and J by 0 bases, with 15 bases between them. In nucleotides, the CDR3 is TGTGCCAGTAGTCCCGGGGGAGGGGGTAGCACAGATACGCAGTATTTT. Residues: CASSPGGGGSTDTQYF.

The gene calls are TRBV27 and TRBJ1-4; D perhaps matches TRBD1 (5 bases). In germline, CDR1 is MNHEY, CDR2 SMNVEV (reference sequence). This CDR3 is built from 15 residues. V lost 6 bases and J 4 bases, leaving 15 bases between the germline ends. Here the CDR3 DNA reads TGTGCCAGCAGCTCCCAAGGGGCTGTTAATGAAAAACTGTTTTTT. Residues: CASSSQGAVNEKLFF.

The rearrangement uses TRBV7-3 and TRBJ2-7; D gene uncertain. CDR3 length: 11 amino acids. The V end was cut by 10 bases, the J end by 1 base, with 8 bases between. CDR1 is SGHTA and CDR2 is FQGTGA in the germline V gene. CDR3 amino acids: CANSQSYEQYF. CDR3 nucleotide sequence: TGTGCCAATTCACAGTCCTACGAGCAGTACTTC. Full variable domain (rest looked up from reference TRBV7-3 and TRBJ2-7): GAGVSQTPSNKVTEKGKYVELRCDPISGHTALYWYRQSLGQGPEFLIYFQGTGAADDSGLPNDRFFAVRPEGSVSTLKIQRTERGDSAVYLCANSQSYEQYFGPGTRLTVT.

The V gene is TRBV5-1, the J gene TRBJ2-1, with TRBD2 matching over 8 bases. The length of the CDR3 is 13 residues. CDR1 SGHRS and CDR2 YFSETQ come from the germline V gene. The trim removed 5 bases at V and 5 bases at J, leaving 3 bases unmatched. CDR3 in DNA: TGCGCCAGCAGTCGCGGGGGGAACAATGAGCAGTTCTTC. Protein sequence: CASSRGGNNEQFF.

V is TRBV3-1 (or the pseudogene TRBV3-2) and J is TRBJ2-7; D is ambiguous. The CDR3 spans 14 residues. Between the trimmed V and J ends, which lost 4 bases and 0 bases, there was a span of 10 bases. Per the germline V gene, CDR1 is LGHDT and CDR2 is YNNKEL (reference sequence). The CDR3 nucleotides read TGTGCCAGCAGCCTTAGGACCCTCTCCTACGAGCAGTACTTC. Its translation: CASSLRTLSYEQYF.

V gene TRBV5-6 combines with J gene TRBJ2-7; TRBD2 matches 7 bases. The length of the CDR3 is 16 residues. Trimming removed 2 bases from V and 0 bases from J; junction bases left unmatched: 8. CDR1 SGHDT and CDR2 YYEEEE come from the germline V gene. DNA for the CDR3: TGTGCCAGCAGCTTTGGGTATGGGGGGGACTCCTACGAGCAGTACTTC. Its protein product is CASSFGYGGDSYEQYF.